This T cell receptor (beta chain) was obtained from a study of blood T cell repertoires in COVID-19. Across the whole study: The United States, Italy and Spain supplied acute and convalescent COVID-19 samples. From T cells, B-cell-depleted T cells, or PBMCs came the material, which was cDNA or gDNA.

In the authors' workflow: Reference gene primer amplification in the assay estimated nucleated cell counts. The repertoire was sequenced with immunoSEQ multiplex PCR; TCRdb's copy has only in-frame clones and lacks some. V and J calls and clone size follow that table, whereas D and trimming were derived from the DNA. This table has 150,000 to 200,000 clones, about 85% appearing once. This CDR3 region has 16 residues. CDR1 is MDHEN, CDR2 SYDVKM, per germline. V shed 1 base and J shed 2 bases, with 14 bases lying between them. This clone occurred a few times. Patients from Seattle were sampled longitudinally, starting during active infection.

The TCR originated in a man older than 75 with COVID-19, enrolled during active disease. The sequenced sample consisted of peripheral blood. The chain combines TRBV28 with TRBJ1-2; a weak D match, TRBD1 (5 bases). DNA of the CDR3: TGTGCCAGCAGTTTATACTTACAGGTCTCCAACTATGGCTACACCTTC. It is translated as CASSLYLQVSNYGYTF.